This T cell receptor beta chain was found in a study of blood T cell repertoires in COVID-19. Study-wide context: Nucleic acid was either cDNA or gDNA, and it came from T cells, B-cell-depleted T cells, or PBMCs.

V lost 4 bases to trimming and J lost 8 bases; unmatched junction nucleotides: 8. The CDR3 has 13 amino acids. From germline, CDR1 is SGHRS and CDR2 YFSETQ. Repertoires were generated with immunoSEQ multiplex PCR, while TCRdb's copy carries only in-frame clones and drops some. This table holds about 240,000 clones, roughly 87% found once. This clonotype was obtained from a man in his 60s who had recovered from COVID-19. The J gene is TRBJ1-1, the V gene TRBV5-1, with TRBD1 matching 7 bases. The specimen was peripheral blood. CDR3 sequence (DNA): TGCGCCAGCAGCGAACAGGGGTTTCTCGAAGCTTTCTTT. It specifies CASSEQGFLEAFF.